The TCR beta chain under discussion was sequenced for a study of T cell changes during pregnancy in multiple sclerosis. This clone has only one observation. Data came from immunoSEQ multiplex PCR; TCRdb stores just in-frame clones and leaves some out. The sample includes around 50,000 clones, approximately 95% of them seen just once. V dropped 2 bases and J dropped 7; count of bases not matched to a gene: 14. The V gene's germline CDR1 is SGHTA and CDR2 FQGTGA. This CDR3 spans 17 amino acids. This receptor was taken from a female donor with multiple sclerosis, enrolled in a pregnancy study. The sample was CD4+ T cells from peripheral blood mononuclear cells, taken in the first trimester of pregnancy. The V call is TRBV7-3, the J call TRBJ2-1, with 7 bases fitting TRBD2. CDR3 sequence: CASSLQWRGSPPNEQFF. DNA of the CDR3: TGTGCCAGCAGCTTACAATGGCGGGGGAGTCCCCCGAATGAGCAGTTCTTC.